This T cell receptor (beta chain) is drawn from a study of T cell changes during pregnancy in multiple sclerosis. This clone was seen just once. Sequencing used immunoSEQ multiplex PCR; TCRdb keeps in-frame clones, though not all of them. The sample holds approximately 120,000 clones, 90% to 98% seen once. The V end was cut by 6 bases, the J end by 4 bases, with 7 bases between. The CDR3 totals 12 residues. In germline, CDR1 is MNHEY, CDR2 SVGAGI. J is TRBJ1-5 and V is TRBV6-5; D unresolved. Sequenced material: peripheral blood, taken after pregnancy. This TCR derives from a female donor with multiple sclerosis, enrolled in a pregnancy study. The CDR3 sequence is CASSPRNQPQHF. The DNA for the CDR3 is TGTGCCAGCAGCCCCCGTAATCAGCCCCAGCATTTT.